A selection of T cell receptor beta chains follows, all from one sample in a study of T cell responses to AZD1222 COVID-19 vaccine. Clones were sequenced by immunoSEQ multiplex PCR, and TCRdb holds only the in-frame ones, with some missing. The top ten hold under 1.1% of the sample, which has some 180,000 clones, roughly 93% seen once. Specimen: peripheral blood, collected 28 days after the second dose of the MenACWY control vaccine. These TCRs come from an adult who received the MenACWY meningococcal vaccine as a control. Both conserved end residues are part of each CDR3. Fields, in order: clone size, J gene, D gene, V gene, CDR3 protein, CDR3 DNA. A D gene is named only where the DNA matches it firmly. Size is stated for part of the rows, as once, few or many counts, or as a class when the clone is expanded.

- TRBJ1-2 - TRBV6-5 CASSYSGRLGSGYTF TGTGCCAGCAGTTACTCCGGCAGGTTGGGGTCGGGCTACACCTTC
- TRBJ1-1 - TRBV19 CASSIIGQNTEAFF TGTGCCAGTAGTATAATCGGGCAGAACACTGAAGCTTTCTTT
- TRBJ1-2 - TRBV19 CASSIHPGRKIYGYTF TGTGCCAGTAGTATTCATCCGGGACGGAAGATCTATGGCTACACCTTC
- TRBJ1-5 TRBD1 TRBV28 CASVSGQGGNQPQHF TGTGCCAGCGTATCGGGACAGGGGGGCAATCAGCCCCAGCATTTT
- TRBJ2-2 - TRBV12-3/TRBV12-4 CASMAGLAGELFF TGTGCCAGCATGGCAGGGTTAGCCGGGGAGCTGTTTTTT
once TRBJ1-5 - TRBV28 CASSYRGHFNQPQHF TGTGCCAGCAGTTATCGGGGACACTTCAATCAGCCCCAGCATTTT
- TRBJ1-5 - TRBV7-2 CASSQFNQPQHF TGTGCCAGCAGCCAATTTAATCAGCCCCAGCATTTT
- TRBJ2-1 TRBD2 TRBV27 CASTRTSGYYNEQFF TGTGCCAGCACCCGGACTAGCGGGTATTACAATGAGCAGTTCTTC
- TRBJ2-3 - TRBV7-2 CASRYTDTQYF TGTGCCAGCAGGTACACAGATACGCAGTATTTT
- TRBJ2-7 TRBD2 TRBV19 CASSSGGTYEQYF TGTGCCAGTAGTAGCGGGGGGACCTACGAGCAGTACTTC
- TRBJ2-2 - TRBV6-2/TRBV6-3 CASSYSWQIGELFF TGTGCCAGCAGTTATTCATGGCAGATCGGGGAGCTGTTTTTT
- TRBJ2-7 - TRBV4-3 CASSQVTGTHEQYF TGCGCCAGCAGCCAAGTCACAGGGACACACGAGCAGTACTTC
- TRBJ2-2 - TRBV6-1 CASSEASSHTGELFF TGTGCCAGCAGTGAAGCATCTTCCCACACCGGGGAGCTGTTTTTT
- TRBJ1-1 - TRBV28 CASTIGGGRTEAFF TGTGCCAGCACCATAGGGGGGGGGAGGACTGAAGCTTTCTTT
- TRBJ1-4 TRBD1 TRBV6-1 CASSEAGTGGEKLFF TGTGCCAGCAGTGAAGCGGGGACAGGGGGAGAAAAACTGTTTTTT
few TRBJ2-7 - TRBV6-5 CASRGDSEQYF TGTGCCAGCAGAGGGGACTCCGAGCAGTACTTC
- TRBJ1-1 - TRBV9 CASSVATDGTIQRVKSTEAFF TGTGCCAGCAGCGTAGCTACTGACGGGACTATACAAAGAGTTAAGAGCACTGAAGCTTTCTTT
- TRBJ1-1 - TRBV2 CASSVHFTEAFF TGTGCCAGCAGTGTCCACTTCACTGAAGCTTTCTTT
- TRBJ1-6 TRBD1 TRBV7-2 CASSPGQENSPLHF TGTGCCAGCAGCCCGGGACAGGAAAATTCACCCCTCCACTTT
once TRBJ1-2 TRBD1 TRBV19 CASSRDRADYGYTF TGTGCCAGTAGTAGGGACAGGGCGGACTATGGCTACACCTTC
- TRBJ1-1 TRBD1 TRBV10-3 CAIRGTGAAEAFF TGTGCCATCAGGGGTACAGGGGCAGCTGAAGCTTTCTTT
- TRBJ1-1 - TRBV12-3/TRBV12-4 CASSLRGHSEAFF TGTGCCAGCAGCCTCAGGGGACATAGTGAAGCTTTCTTT
- TRBJ1-3 - TRBV29-1 CSVGGQGSPGNTIYF TGCAGCGTTGGGGGCCAGGGGAGCCCTGGAAACACCATATATTTT
- TRBJ2-7 TRBD2 TRBV30 CAVAGTSLSYEQYF TGTGCCGTCGCCGGGACTAGCCTCTCCTACGAGCAGTACTTC
- TRBJ2-1 - TRBV12-5 CASGLGQGFDEQFF TGTGCTAGTGGTTTGGGCCAGGGGTTCGATGAGCAGTTCTTC
- TRBJ1-1 TRBD1 TRBV3-1/TRBV3-2 CASRSEGALNTEAFF TGTGCCAGCAGAAGTGAGGGGGCCTTGAACACTGAAGCTTTCTTT
once TRBJ1-1 - TRBV18 CASSPLGSPSEAFF TGTGCCAGCTCACCACTCGGCAGTCCTTCTGAAGCTTTCTTT